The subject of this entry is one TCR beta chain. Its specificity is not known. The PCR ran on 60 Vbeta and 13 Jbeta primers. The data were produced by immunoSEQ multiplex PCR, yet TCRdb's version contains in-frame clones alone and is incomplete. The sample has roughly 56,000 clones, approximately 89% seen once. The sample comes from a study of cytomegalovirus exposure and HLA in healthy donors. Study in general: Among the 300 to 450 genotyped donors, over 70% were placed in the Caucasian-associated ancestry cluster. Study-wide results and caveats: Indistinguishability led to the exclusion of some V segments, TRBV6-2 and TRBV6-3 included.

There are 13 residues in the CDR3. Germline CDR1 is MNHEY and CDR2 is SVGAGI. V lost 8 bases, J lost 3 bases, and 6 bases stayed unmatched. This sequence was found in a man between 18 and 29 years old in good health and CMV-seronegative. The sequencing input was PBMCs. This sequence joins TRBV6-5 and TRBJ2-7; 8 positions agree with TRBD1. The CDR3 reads CASGDRGIYEQYF. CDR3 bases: TGTGCCAGCGGAGACAGGGGAATCTACGAGCAGTACTTC.